This is a list of T cell receptor beta chains from one sample in a study of blood T cell repertoires in COVID-19. TCRdb keeps only in-frame clones here, not all; method: immunoSEQ multiplex PCR. The repertoire holds around 56,000 clones, with around 90% as singletons. Sequenced sample: peripheral blood. The receptors were gathered from a human donor in a cohort sampled during active COVID-19. The CDR3 runs from the conserved cysteine through the conserved F or W. Each record gives: J gene, V gene, D gene, clone size, CDR3 protein, CDR3 DNA. A D gene is named only where the DNA matches it firmly. Not all rows give a size; the values are once, few, many and, for expanded clones, a class.

J: TRBJ1-4
V: TRBV12-3/TRBV12-4
D: NA
size: NA
CDR3: CASSFSEKLFF
DNA: TGTGCCAGCAGTTTCTCGGAAAAACTGTTTTTT

J: TRBJ1-6
V: TRBV7-9
D: TRBD1
size: NA
CDR3: CASSLVFRGNSPLHF
DNA: TGTGCCAGCAGCTTAGTATTCAGGGGGAATTCACCCCTCCACTTT

J: TRBJ2-1
V: TRBV19
D: TRBD2
size: NA
CDR3: CASRQTGHVLAGGRNEQFF
DNA: TGTGCCAGTAGGCAGACGGGTCATGTCCTAGCGGGGGGGCGCAATGAGCAGTTCTTC

J: TRBJ1-5
V: TRBV30
D: NA
size: once
CDR3: CAWSGRENQPQHF
DNA: TGTGCCTGGAGCGGACGGGAGAATCAGCCCCAGCATTTT

J: TRBJ2-2
V: TRBV10-3
D: TRBD2
size: NA
CDR3: CAISRRGATAPPRSDTGELFF
DNA: TGTGCCATCAGTCGGCGGGGGGCCACGGCGCCCCCCCGCTCCGACACCGGGGAGCTGTTTTTT

J: TRBJ1-5
V: TRBV27
D: TRBD1
size: few
CDR3: CASSFRYRGRDQPQHF
DNA: TGTGCCAGCAGCTTTCGGTACAGGGGAAGGGATCAGCCCCAGCATTTT

J: TRBJ2-4
V: TRBV15
D: NA
size: NA
CDR3: CATSKGGAGKNIQYF
DNA: TGTGCCACCAGCAAGGGGGGGGCCGGCAAAAACATTCAGTACTTC

J: TRBJ1-2
V: TRBV3-1/TRBV3-2
D: NA
size: NA
CDR3: CASSQRPGGGYTF
DNA: TGTGCCAGCAGCCAGAGGCCGGGTGGTGGCTACACCTTC

J: TRBJ1-6
V: TRBV5-1
D: NA
size: NA
CDR3: CASSRPESGSPLHF
DNA: TGCGCCAGCAGCCGCCCTGAGTCGGGTTCACCCCTCCACTTT

J: TRBJ1-2
V: TRBV6-5
D: TRBD1
size: NA
CDR3: CASRRQGLYGYTF
DNA: TGTGCCAGCAGGCGACAGGGGCTCTATGGCTACACCTTC